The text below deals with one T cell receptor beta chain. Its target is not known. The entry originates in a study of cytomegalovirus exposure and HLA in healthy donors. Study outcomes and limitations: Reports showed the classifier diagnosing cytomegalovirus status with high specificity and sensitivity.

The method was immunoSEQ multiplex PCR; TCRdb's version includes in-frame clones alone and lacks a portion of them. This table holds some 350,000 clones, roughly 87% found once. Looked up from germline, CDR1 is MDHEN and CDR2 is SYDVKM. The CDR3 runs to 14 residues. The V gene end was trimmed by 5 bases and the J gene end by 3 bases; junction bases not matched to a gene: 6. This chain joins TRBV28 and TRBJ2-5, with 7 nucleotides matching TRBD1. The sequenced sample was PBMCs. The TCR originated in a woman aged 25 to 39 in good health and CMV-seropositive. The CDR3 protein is CASSPIDREETQYF. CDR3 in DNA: TGTGCCAGCAGTCCTATCGACAGGGAAGAGACCCAGTACTTC.